This T cell receptor beta chain was identified during a study of shared clonotypes between healthy human individuals. Germline V gene lookup returns CDR1 MDHEN and CDR2 SYDVKM. CDR3 length: 12 residues. The V gene lost 3 bases and the J gene lost 7 bases, with 9 bases spanning the gap. Profiling relied on immunoSEQ multiplex PCR, and the TCRdb table lists in-frame clones only, not all of them. The table includes hundreds of thousands of clones, 79% detected once. The sequencing input was PBMCs. This rearrangement joins TRBV28 to TRBJ1-1; D perhaps matches TRBD1 (5 bases). This sequence was found in a woman aged 40 to 50 in good health. Some clones in this sample may be carry-over from other donors' samples. The CDR3 here is CASSFLGREAFF. The CDR3 DNA sequence: TGTGCCAGCAGTTTCTTGGGGCGTGAAGCTTTCTTT.